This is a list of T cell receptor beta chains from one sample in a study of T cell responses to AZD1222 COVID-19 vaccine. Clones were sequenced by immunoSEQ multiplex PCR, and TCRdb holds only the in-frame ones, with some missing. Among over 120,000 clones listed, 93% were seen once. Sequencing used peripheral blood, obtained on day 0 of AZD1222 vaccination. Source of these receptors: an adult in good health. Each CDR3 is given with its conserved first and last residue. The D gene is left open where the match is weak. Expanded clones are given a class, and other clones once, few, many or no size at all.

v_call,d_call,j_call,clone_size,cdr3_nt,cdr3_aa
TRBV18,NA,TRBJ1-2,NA,TGTGCCAGCTCACCATTTCTGTCCCAGGACTATGGCTACACCTTC,CASSPFLSQDYGYTF
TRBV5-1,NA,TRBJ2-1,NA,TGCGCCAGCAGCACGACAGTTCGTAATGAGCAGTTCTTC,CASSTTVRNEQFF
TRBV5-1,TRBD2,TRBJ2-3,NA,TGCGCCAGCAGCCCGGGACTAGCACCAGATACGCAGTATTTT,CASSPGLAPDTQYF
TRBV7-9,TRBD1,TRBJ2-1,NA,TGTGCCAGCAGCTTAGAGACAGGGAACAATGAGCAGTTCTTC,CASSLETGNNEQFF
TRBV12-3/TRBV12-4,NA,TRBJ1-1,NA,TGTGCCAGCAGTCCCTCATCACGGATTGGTTTCTTT,CASSPSSRIGFF
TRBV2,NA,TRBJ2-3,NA,TGTGCCAGCAGTCGCACAGGGAAAGATACGCAGTATTTT,CASSRTGKDTQYF
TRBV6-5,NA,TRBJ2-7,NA,TGTGCCAGCAGTTACTCGGCCACGGGGGAGCAGTACTTC,CASSYSATGEQYF
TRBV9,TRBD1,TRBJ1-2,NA,TGTGCCAGCAGCGTGGGCCCGTACGGGACAGGGGACTTCTTCAGCTATGGCTACACCTTC,CASSVGPYGTGDFFSYGYTF
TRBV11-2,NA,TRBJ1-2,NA,TGTGCCAGCAGCTTAGGGGGTGGCTACACCTTC,CASSLGGGYTF
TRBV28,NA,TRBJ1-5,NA,TGTGCCAGCAGTATGCCTCAGGGGCACAATCAGCCCCAGCATTTT,CASSMPQGHNQPQHF
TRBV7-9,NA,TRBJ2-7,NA,TGTGCCAGCGGAGGAGTCGGCGAGCAGTACTTC,CASGGVGEQYF
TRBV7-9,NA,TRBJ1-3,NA,TGTGCCAGCAGCTTAATCACGGAATACGCTGGAAACACCATATATTTT,CASSLITEYAGNTIYF
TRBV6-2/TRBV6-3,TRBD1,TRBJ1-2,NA,TGTGCCAGCAGTTACTCTTATGTCAGAAGACAGGGATCGGGCTATGGCTACACCTTC,CASSYSYVRRQGSGYGYTF
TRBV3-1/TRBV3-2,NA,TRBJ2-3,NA,TGTGCCAGCAGCCAAGAAGGGTTGGTGGCAGATACGCAGTATTTT,CASSQEGLVADTQYF
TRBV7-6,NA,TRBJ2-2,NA,TGTGCCGGCGGACGGGCCGGGGAGCTGTTTTTT,CAGGRAGELFF
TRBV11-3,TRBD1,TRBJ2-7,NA,TGTGCCAGCAGCTTGGCCGGACAGGGACCCTACGAGCAGTACTTC,CASSLAGQGPYEQYF
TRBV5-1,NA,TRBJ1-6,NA,TGCGCCAGCAGCACACCCGGGGGCAGCTCACCCCTCCACTTT,CASSTPGGSSPLHF
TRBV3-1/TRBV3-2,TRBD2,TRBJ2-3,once,TGTGCCAGCAGCCAACTAGCGGGGAGCACAGATACGCAGTATTTT,CASSQLAGSTDTQYF
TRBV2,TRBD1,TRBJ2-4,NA,TGTGCCAGCAGGGCGGGACAGGGCCTAGCCAAAAACATTCAGTACTTC,CASRAGQGLAKNIQYF
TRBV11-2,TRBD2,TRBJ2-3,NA,TGTGCCAGCAGACAAATCGGGACTAAACCAGTTGCAGATACGCAGTATTTT,CASRQIGTKPVADTQYF
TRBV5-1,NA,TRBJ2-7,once,TGCGCCAGCAGCTTGCATCCTAGACTCAACTGGCGCTACGAGCAGTACTTC,CASSLHPRLNWRYEQYF
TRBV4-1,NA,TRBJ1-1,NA,TGCGCCAGCAGCCCCTTTTCGCGAGGGGTGAACACTGAAGCTTTCTTT,CASSPFSRGVNTEAFF
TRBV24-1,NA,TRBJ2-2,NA,TGTGCCACCAGTGATGCGGCTAGACTTACCGGGGAGCTGTTTTTT,CATSDAARLTGELFF
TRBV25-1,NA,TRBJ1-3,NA,TGTGCCAGCAGTGAGGGGTCCTTCTCTGGAAACACCATATATTTT,CASSEGSFSGNTIYF
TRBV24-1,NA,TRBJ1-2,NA,TGTGCCACCAGGTCGCAGGGGCACTATGGCTACACCTTC,CATRSQGHYGYTF
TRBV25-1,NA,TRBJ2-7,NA,TGTGCCAGCAGTGAATTGGTTGACTCCTACGAGCAGTACTTC,CASSELVDSYEQYF
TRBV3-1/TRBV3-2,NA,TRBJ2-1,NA,TGTGCCAGCAGCCAAGAATTGAGGGAGCAGTTCTTC,CASSQELREQFF
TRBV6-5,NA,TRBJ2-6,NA,TGTGCCAGCAGCTCCCCATGGACCGGGGCCAACGTCCTGACTTTC,CASSSPWTGANVLTF
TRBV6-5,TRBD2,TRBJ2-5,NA,TGTGCCAGCAGATTGGCGGGGGTCCTCGAGACCCAGTACTTC,CASRLAGVLETQYF
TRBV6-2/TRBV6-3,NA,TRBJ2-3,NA,TGTGCCAGCAGTCCCTCGGAGGTTCCTCACACAGATACGCAGTATTTT,CASSPSEVPHTDTQYF
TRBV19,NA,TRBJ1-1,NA,TGTGCCAGTAGTTTCCATCCCGGTAACACTGAAGCTTTCTTT,CASSFHPGNTEAFF
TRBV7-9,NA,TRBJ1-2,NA,TGTGCCAGCAGCTTAGGAACAGTGCCTGGCTACACCTTC,CASSLGTVPGYTF
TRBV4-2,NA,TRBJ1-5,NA,TGTGCCAGCAGCCAAGGCGGGGCTCAGCCCCAGCATTTT,CASSQGGAQPQHF
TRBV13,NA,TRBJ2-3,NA,TGTGCCAGCAGCACCAACCCCGGACAGCTCACAGATACGCAGTATTTT,CASSTNPGQLTDTQYF
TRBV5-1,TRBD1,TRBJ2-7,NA,TGCGCCAGCAGCCGACAGGGGCCCATCGAAGAGCAGTACTTC,CASSRQGPIEEQYF
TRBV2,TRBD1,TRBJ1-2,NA,TGTGCCAGCAGTTCATCCAGGACAGGGGGCGCGGATGGCTACACCTTC,CASSSSRTGGADGYTF
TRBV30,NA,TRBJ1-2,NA,TGTGCCTGGAGTGGAGGGGGATATGGCTACACCTTC,CAWSGGGYGYTF
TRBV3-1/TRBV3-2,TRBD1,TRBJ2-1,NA,TGTGCCAGCAGCCAAGACGACAGGGTTCATGAGCAGTTCTTC,CASSQDDRVHEQFF
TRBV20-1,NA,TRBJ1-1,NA,TGCAGTGTGGCTCCGAACACTGAAGCTTTCTTT,CSVAPNTEAFF
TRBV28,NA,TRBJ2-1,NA,TGTGCCAGCAGTACCTATTACGGTGTCGATGAGCAGTTCTTC,CASSTYYGVDEQFF
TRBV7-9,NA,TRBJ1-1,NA,TGTGCCAGCAGCTTGTTTGCCTCACACGCCAGGACCACTGAAGCTTTCTTT,CASSLFASHARTTEAFF
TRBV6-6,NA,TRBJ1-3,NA,TGTGCCAGCAGAGAAAGGCGATCTGGAAACACCATATATTTT,CASRERRSGNTIYF
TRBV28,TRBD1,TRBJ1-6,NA,TGTGCCAGCACCTCGGAAGGACAGGGGATTTCACCCCTCCACTTT,CASTSEGQGISPLHF
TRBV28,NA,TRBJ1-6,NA,TGTGCCAGCACCCGCCCCGGGTATTCACCCCTCCACTTT,CASTRPGYSPLHF
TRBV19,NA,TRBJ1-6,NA,TGTGCCAGTAGTATCGGCGGGGGGCAATATAATTCACCCCTCCACTTT,CASSIGGGQYNSPLHF
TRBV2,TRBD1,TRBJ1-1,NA,TGTGCCAGCAGACTCGGGACAGGGTTTATGAACACTGAAGCTTTCTTT,CASRLGTGFMNTEAFF
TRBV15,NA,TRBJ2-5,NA,TGTGCCACCAGCCCAACCCCTCGCCCGGGAGACTTTTCGGAGACCCAGTACTTC,CATSPTPRPGDFSETQYF
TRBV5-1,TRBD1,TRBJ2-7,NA,TGCGCCAGCAGCCTAGCCACACACGGACAGGCTGGTGAGCAGTACTTC,CASSLATHGQAGEQYF
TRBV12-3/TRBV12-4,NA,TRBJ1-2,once,TGTGCCAGCAGTTTAGCAGGGGATGGCTACACCTTC,CASSLAGDGYTF